The rows below give T cell receptor beta chains drawn from one sample of a study of T cells in Graves' hyperthyroidism and ophthalmopathy. Via MiXCR, TCRdb re-called the multiplex PCR reads, giving one row per CDR3 protein. The table shows hundreds of thousands of distinct CDR3 sequences, with around 17% occurring only once. Material for sequencing was blood. The source of these receptors is a woman aged 18-29 years with Graves' hyperthyroidism. Each CDR3 is given with its conserved first and last residue. Each record gives: D gene, J gene, V gene, clone size, CDR3 protein, CDR3 DNA. D genes are given only for firm matches. Clone size, where shown, is once, few, many, or a class for clones that have expanded.

d_gene: NA; j_gene: TRBJ2-4; v_gene: TRBV6-2/TRBV6-3; abundance: NA; CDR3aa: CASSKTQGLPKNIQYF; CDR3nt: TGTGCCAGCAGTAAAACACAGGGTTTGCCCAAAAACATTCAGTACTTC
d_gene: NA; j_gene: TRBJ2-2; v_gene: TRBV2; abundance: NA; CDR3aa: CASSESRNTGELFF; CDR3nt: TGTGCCAGCAGTGAATCCCGGAACACCGGGGAGCTGTTTTTT
d_gene: NA; j_gene: TRBJ1-5; v_gene: TRBV6-2/TRBV6-3; abundance: NA; CDR3aa: CASSRSQYNQPQHF; CDR3nt: TGTGCCAGCAGTAGGAGTCAATACAATCAGCCCCAGCATTTT
d_gene: TRBD1; j_gene: TRBJ1-4; v_gene: TRBV29-1; abundance: NA; CDR3aa: CSGKGASNEKLFF; CDR3nt: TGCAGCGGGAAGGGGGCCTCGAATGAAAAACTGTTTTTT
d_gene: TRBD1; j_gene: TRBJ1-1; v_gene: TRBV3-1; abundance: many; CDR3aa: CASSQADRGPEAFF; CDR3nt: TGTGCCAGCAGCCAAGCGGACAGGGGACCTGAAGCTTTCTTT
d_gene: TRBD2; j_gene: TRBJ2-5; v_gene: TRBV28; abundance: many; CDR3aa: CASTERGLGVETQYF; CDR3nt: TGTGCCAGCACCGAGCGGGGACTAGGCGTTGAGACCCAGTACTTC
d_gene: NA; j_gene: TRBJ1-4; v_gene: TRBV9; abundance: few; CDR3aa: CASSVDREDEKLFF; CDR3nt: TGTGCCAGCAGCGTAGACAGGGAGGATGAAAAACTGTTTTTT
d_gene: NA; j_gene: TRBJ2-3; v_gene: TRBV20-1; abundance: NA; CDR3aa: CSAGRAPGNTQYF; CDR3nt: TGCAGTGCCGGTCGGGCCCCTGGAAATACGCAGTATTTT
d_gene: NA; j_gene: TRBJ2-5; v_gene: TRBV7-9; abundance: many; CDR3aa: CASSQAVQETQYF; CDR3nt: TGTGCCAGCAGCCAGGCAGTCCAAGAGACCCAGTACTTC
d_gene: NA; j_gene: TRBJ1-2; v_gene: TRBV6-6; abundance: few; CDR3aa: CASSYSAGTLYGYTF; CDR3nt: TGTGCCAGCAGTTACTCGGCAGGGACCCTCTATGGCTACACCTTC
d_gene: NA; j_gene: TRBJ1-2; v_gene: TRBV4-1; abundance: NA; CDR3aa: CASSQETRVVYGYTF; CDR3nt: TGCGCCAGCAGCCAAGAAACTAGGGTCGTCTATGGCTACACCTTC
d_gene: NA; j_gene: TRBJ1-3; v_gene: TRBV29-1; abundance: many; CDR3aa: CSVAGSGNTIYF; CDR3nt: TGCAGCGTTGCGGGAAGTGGAAACACCATATATTTT
d_gene: NA; j_gene: TRBJ1-1; v_gene: TRBV15; abundance: NA; CDR3aa: CATSRDRQGGTEAFF; CDR3nt: TGTGCCACCAGCAGAGATCGGCAGGGTGGCACTGAAGCTTTCTTT
d_gene: NA; j_gene: TRBJ2-7; v_gene: TRBV5-4; abundance: NA; CDR3aa: CASSLMRNSYEQYF; CDR3nt: TGTGCCAGCAGCTTGATGAGGAATTCCTACGAGCAGTACTTC
d_gene: TRBD1; j_gene: TRBJ1-2; v_gene: TRBV12-3/TRBV12-4; abundance: many; CDR3aa: CASTPGRGIYGYTF; CDR3nt: TGTGCCAGCACCCCGGGCAGGGGGATTTATGGCTACACCTTC
d_gene: NA; j_gene: TRBJ2-3; v_gene: TRBV7-2; abundance: many; CDR3aa: CASSPLRALGTDTQYF; CDR3nt: TGTGCCAGCAGCCCACTCAGAGCACTAGGGACAGATACGCAGTATTTT
d_gene: TRBD2; j_gene: TRBJ2-1; v_gene: TRBV7-9; abundance: many; CDR3aa: CASSPLSGRAKFNEQFF; CDR3nt: TGTGCCAGCAGCCCCCTCAGCGGGAGGGCCAAGTTCAATGAGCAGTTCTTC
d_gene: NA; j_gene: TRBJ2-7; v_gene: TRBV5-6; abundance: many; CDR3aa: CASSGDSGLSYEQYF; CDR3nt: TGTGCCAGCAGCGGCGACTCGGGACTCTCCTACGAGCAGTACTTC
d_gene: NA; j_gene: TRBJ1-2; v_gene: TRBV29-1; abundance: NA; CDR3aa: CSVEDQGTYGYTF; CDR3nt: TGCAGCGTTGAAGATCAGGGCACGTATGGCTACACCTTC
d_gene: TRBD2; j_gene: TRBJ2-1; v_gene: TRBV7-2; abundance: many; CDR3aa: CASSLVLAGDNNEQFF; CDR3nt: TGTGCCAGCAGCTTAGTACTAGCGGGGGATAACAATGAGCAGTTCTTC
d_gene: TRBD2; j_gene: TRBJ2-3; v_gene: TRBV5-1; abundance: few; CDR3aa: CASSPGLASADTQYF; CDR3nt: TGCGCCAGCAGCCCAGGACTAGCGAGTGCAGATACGCAGTATTTT
d_gene: NA; j_gene: TRBJ2-1; v_gene: TRBV7-2; abundance: NA; CDR3aa: CASSSRAEAFSSYNEQFF; CDR3nt: TGTGCCAGCAGCTCGCGGGCGGAGGCGTTCTCGTCCTACAATGAGCAGTTCTTC
d_gene: TRBD2; j_gene: TRBJ2-6; v_gene: TRBV20-1; abundance: NA; CDR3aa: CSARDFSGSVDSGANVLTF; CDR3nt: TGCAGTGCTAGAGATTTCAGCGGGAGCGTTGACTCTGGGGCCAACGTCCTGACTTTC
d_gene: TRBD2; j_gene: TRBJ2-1; v_gene: TRBV10-1; abundance: NA; CDR3aa: CASSYRPGLAGVGHEQFF; CDR3nt: TGCGCCAGCAGTTATAGACCGGGACTAGCGGGGGTTGGTCATGAGCAGTTCTTC
d_gene: TRBD1; j_gene: TRBJ2-7; v_gene: TRBV18; abundance: many; CDR3aa: CASSPKMGQEYEQYF; CDR3nt: TGTGCCAGCTCACCTAAGATGGGACAGGAATACGAGCAGTACTTC
d_gene: NA; j_gene: TRBJ1-5; v_gene: TRBV19; abundance: NA; CDR3aa: CASSLQPYSNQPQHF; CDR3nt: TGTGCCAGTAGTTTGCAGCCATATAGCAATCAGCCCCAGCATTTT
d_gene: NA; j_gene: TRBJ1-5; v_gene: TRBV6-1; abundance: many; CDR3aa: CASSTTGVSNQPQHF; CDR3nt: TGTGCCAGCAGCACTACAGGAGTCAGCAATCAGCCCCAGCATTTT